This T cell receptor beta chain is drawn from a study of PD-L1 blockade in urothelial cancer. Study as a whole: Most patients, about nine tenths of the roughly 29, were males with bladder-origin cancer. T cells numbered a median of approximately 150,000 in the blood samples.

Assay used: immunoSEQ multiplex PCR; TCRdb lists only in-frame clones, some missing. The table has some 52,000 clones, about 80% seen once; the top ten hold roughly 5%. With 3 bases clipped from V and 2 bases from J, the junction kept 12 bases outside the gene matches. CDR3 length: 17 amino acids. CDR1 and CDR2 from the germline V gene are SGHRS and YFSETQ. Overall study results and limits: Stronger expansion of tumor-associated clones in blood at 3 weeks distinguished durable-benefit patients.

About this clone itself: Its antigen is unidentified.

This chain joins TRBV5-1 and TRBJ1-1, with 8 bases that match TRBD1. This receptor was obtained from a man between 35 and 55 years old with urothelial cancer. Material: PBMCs, obtained around atezolizumab (anti-PD-L1) treatment. The CDR3 region has the DNA TGCGCCAGCAGCTCGGGACAGGCTAATAGACCCAACACTGAAGCTTTCTTT. It is translated as CASSSGQANRPNTEAFF.